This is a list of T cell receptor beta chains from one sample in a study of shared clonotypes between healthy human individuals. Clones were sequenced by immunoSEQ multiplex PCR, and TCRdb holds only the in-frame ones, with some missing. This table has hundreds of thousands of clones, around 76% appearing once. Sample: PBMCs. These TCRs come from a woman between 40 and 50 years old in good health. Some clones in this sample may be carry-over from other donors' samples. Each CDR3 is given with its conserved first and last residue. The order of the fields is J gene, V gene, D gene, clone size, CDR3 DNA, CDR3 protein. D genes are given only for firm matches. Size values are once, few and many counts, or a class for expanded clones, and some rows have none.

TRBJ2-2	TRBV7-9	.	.	TGTGCCAGCAGCTTATACGGAGACGGGGAGCTGTTTTTT	CASSLYGDGELFF
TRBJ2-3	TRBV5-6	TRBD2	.	TGTGCCAGCAGCTTGGGGCTAGCGGGAGTTACAGATACGCAGTATTTT	CASSLGLAGVTDTQYF
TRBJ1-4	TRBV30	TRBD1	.	TGTGCCTGGACGTACTTTACAGGGGATCTACTCTCAACTAATGAAAAACTGTTTTTT	CAWTYFTGDLLSTNEKLFF
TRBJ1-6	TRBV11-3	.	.	TGTGCCAGCAGCTTCAACCCTAATTCACCCCTCCACTTT	CASSFNPNSPLHF
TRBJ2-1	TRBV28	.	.	TGTGCCAGCAGTCCTCCTTGGACCAATGAGCAGTTCTTC	CASSPPWTNEQFF
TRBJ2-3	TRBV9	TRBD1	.	TGTGCCAGCAGCGTAGCAGGGGGACAAAACACAGATACGCAGTATTTT	CASSVAGGQNTDTQYF
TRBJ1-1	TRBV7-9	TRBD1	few	TGTGCCTACGAGACAGGGGAAGGGACTGAAGCTTTCTTT	CAYETGEGTEAFF
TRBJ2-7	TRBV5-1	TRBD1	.	TGCGCCAGCAGCCTAGGTGACAGGGGGCCCGAGCAGTACTTC	CASSLGDRGPEQYF
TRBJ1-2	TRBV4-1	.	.	TGCGCCAGCAGCCAAGATATGAGCTTTAACTATGGCTACACCTTC	CASSQDMSFNYGYTF
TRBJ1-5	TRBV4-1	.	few	TGCGCCAGCAGCCAACGAATGGGTAGCAATCAGCCCCAGCATTTT	CASSQRMGSNQPQHF
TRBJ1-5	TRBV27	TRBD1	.	TGTGCCAGCAGTCTCGAGACAGGGAAGCAGCCCCAGCATTTT	CASSLETGKQPQHF
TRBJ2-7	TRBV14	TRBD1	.	TGTGCCAGCAGCCTTAGACCGGGACAGGGAGCTTCCGAGCAGTACTTC	CASSLRPGQGASEQYF
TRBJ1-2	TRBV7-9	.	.	TGTGCCAGCAGCCCTGGGGCAGGCGGCTACACCTTC	CASSPGAGGYTF
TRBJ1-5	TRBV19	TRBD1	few	TGTGCCAGTAGTAATCAGGGGGACAATCAGCCCCAGCATTTT	CASSNQGDNQPQHF
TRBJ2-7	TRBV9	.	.	TGTGCCAGCAGCCTTGGCGGGACATCGACCTACGAGCAGTACTTC	CASSLGGTSTYEQYF
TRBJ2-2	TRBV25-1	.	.	TGTGCCAGCAGTGAATGGCTCGGGGAGCTGTTTTTT	CASSEWLGELFF
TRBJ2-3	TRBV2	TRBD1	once	TGTGCCAGCACATTGGACAGGAGCACAGATACGCAGTATTTT	CASTLDRSTDTQYF
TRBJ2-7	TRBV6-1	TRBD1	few	TGTGCCAGCTTACTCGACAGGGGAGACTACGAGCAGTACTTC	CASLLDRGDYEQYF
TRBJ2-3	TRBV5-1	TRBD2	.	TGCGCCTGCGAGGCGGGAGGGGGAGATACGCAGTATTTT	CACEAGGGDTQYF
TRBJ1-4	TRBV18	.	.	TGTGCCAGCTCACCCACCCGAGGAACTAATGAAAAACTGTTTTTT	CASSPTRGTNEKLFF
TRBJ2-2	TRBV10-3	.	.	TGTGCCATCAGCCAGGGGTTAGACACCGGGGAGCTGTTTTTT	CAISQGLDTGELFF
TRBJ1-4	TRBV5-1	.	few	TGCGCCAGCAGCTTGGCAGGGGTTGGTGAAAAACTGTTTTTT	CASSLAGVGEKLFF
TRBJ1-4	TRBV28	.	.	TGTGCCAGCAGTTCCGCAACAGGGCGTTGGGAAAAACTGTTTTTT	CASSSATGRWEKLFF
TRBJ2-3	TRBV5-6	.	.	TGTGCCAGCAGCTTGGGAGGGGGTTTGACAGATACGCAGTATTTT	CASSLGGGLTDTQYF
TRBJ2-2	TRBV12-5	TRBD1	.	TGTGCTAGTGGACGGGACAGCCCCAACACCGGGGAGCTGTTTTTT	CASGRDSPNTGELFF
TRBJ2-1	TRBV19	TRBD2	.	TGTGCCACCAGGCTAGCGGGAGGGCTAAATGAGCAGTTCTTC	CATRLAGGLNEQFF
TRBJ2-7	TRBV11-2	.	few	TGTGCCAGCAGCCCTCCCCGGGTCTACGAGCAGTACTTC	CASSPPRVYEQYF
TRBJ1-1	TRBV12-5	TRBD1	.	TGTGCTAGTGGTTTGTCTCTAACGGGACAGGGGTCTGAAGCTTTCTTT	CASGLSLTGQGSEAFF
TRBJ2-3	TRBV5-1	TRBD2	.	TGCGCCAGCAGCCTCCCTACCACAGGGACGGTCTCTAGCGGGAGCCGGACAGATACGCAGTATTTT	CASSLPTTGTVSSGSRTDTQYF
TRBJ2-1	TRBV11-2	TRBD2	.	TGTGCCAGCAGCCCCCGCAGCGGGAGTGGGAATGAGCAGTTCTTC	CASSPRSGSGNEQFF
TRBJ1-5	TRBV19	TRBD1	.	TGTGCCAGTAGTCATGGGACAGCTTCTAGCAATCAGCCCCAGCATTTT	CASSHGTASSNQPQHF
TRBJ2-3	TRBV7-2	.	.	TGTGCCAGCAGCTTAGGGCGCCCGAGCACAGATACGCAGTATTTT	CASSLGRPSTDTQYF
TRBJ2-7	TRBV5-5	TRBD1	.	TGTGCCAGCAGCTCAAACAGGGGGGTTGTTTACGAGCAGTACTTC	CASSSNRGVVYEQYF
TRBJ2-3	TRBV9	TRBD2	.	TGTGCCAGCAGCTCCCGGACTAGCGGCACAGATACGCAGTATTTT	CASSSRTSGTDTQYF
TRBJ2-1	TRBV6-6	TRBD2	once	TGTGCCAGCAGACCCGGGACTATCTACAATGAGCAGTTCTTC	CASRPGTIYNEQFF
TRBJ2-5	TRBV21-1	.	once	TGTGCCAGCTACTTCGGGACTCGCAATATGGCAAGGACCCAGTACTTC	CASYFGTRNMARTQYF
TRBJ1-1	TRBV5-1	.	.	TGCGCCAGCAGGCTCTGGGGGGAAGGAAACACTGAAGCTTTCTTT	CASRLWGEGNTEAFF
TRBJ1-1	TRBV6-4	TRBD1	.	TGTGCCGGCGGTGACTCGATTGAGACAGGGAGAGCTTTCTTT	CAGGDSIETGRAFF
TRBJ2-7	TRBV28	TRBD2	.	TGTGCCAGCAGCCTAGCGGGAGAGGGCCACGAGCAGTACTTC	CASSLAGEGHEQYF
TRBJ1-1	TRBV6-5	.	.	TGTGCCAGCAGGGACCGGGCGTCGAACACTGAAGCTTTCTTT	CASRDRASNTEAFF
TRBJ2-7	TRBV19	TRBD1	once	TGTGCCAGTAGTAAGGGGCGACAGGGAGCCTACGAGCAGTACTTC	CASSKGRQGAYEQYF
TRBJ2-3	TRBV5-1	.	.	TGCGCCAGCAGCTTAATCCCCACAGATACGCAGTATTTT	CASSLIPTDTQYF
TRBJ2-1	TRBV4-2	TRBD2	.	TGTGCCAGCAGCCAGGTACTAGCGAATGAGCAGTTCTTC	CASSQVLANEQFF
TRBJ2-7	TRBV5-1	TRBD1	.	TGCGCCAGCAGCTTGGTTGGACAGGGGGCCTACGAGCAGTACTTC	CASSLVGQGAYEQYF
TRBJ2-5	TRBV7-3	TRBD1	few	TGTGCCAGCAGCTTCAGGGGGCAGGGTCAGACCCAGTACTTC	CASSFRGQGQTQYF
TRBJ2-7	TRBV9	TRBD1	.	TGTGCCAGCAGCGGGGCGGGACAGGGGTTGGTCCACGAGCAGTACTTC	CASSGAGQGLVHEQYF
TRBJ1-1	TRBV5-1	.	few	TGCGCCAGCAGCCTCATGCCTAGTTCTGGCGTCGCCATGAACACTGAAGCTTTCTTT	CASSLMPSSGVAMNTEAFF
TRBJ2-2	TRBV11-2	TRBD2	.	TGTGCCAGCAGCTCATATGCGGGAGATACCGGGGAGCTGTTTTTT	CASSSYAGDTGELFF
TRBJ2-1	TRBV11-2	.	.	TGTGCCAGCAGGAGGGGTGGCGGGCATTCCTACAATGAGCAGTTCTTC	CASRRGGGHSYNEQFF
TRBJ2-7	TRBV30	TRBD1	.	TGTGCCTGGAGTGTACTGGCAGGGGGCAACTACGAGCAGTACTTC	CAWSVLAGGNYEQYF
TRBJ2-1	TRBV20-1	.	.	TGCAGTGCCCAGCCACAAGAGCAGTTCTTC	CSAQPQEQFF